The clone carrying this T cell receptor (beta chain) was detected a few times. Germline lookup yields CDR1 SEHNR and CDR2 FQNEAQ (reference sequence). This CDR3 has 14 residues. V was clipped by 5 bases and J by 6 bases, with 16 bases between them. Genomic DNA templated the TCR beta VDJ and CDR3 profiling. TCRdb reprocessed the reads via MiXCR and lists one record per CDR3 protein. This sample carries around 200,000 distinct CDR3 sequences, about half of them seen once, and the ten largest clones take just under 20%. The entry originates in a study of CD8+CD57+ T cells in acquired aplastic anemia. Study at large: When averaged, DNA from sorted CD4+ and CD8+ cells came to 2.5 to 3.5 ug.

All patients picked for sequencing had shown, by flow cytometry, an expansion of CD8+CD57+ cells. The V call is TRBV7-9, the J call TRBJ1-2; TRBD1 might be the D (6 bases). The sample consisted of sorted CD4+, CD8+, or CD8+CD57+ T cells (not recorded which) from PBMCs. The TCR comes from a human donor with aplastic anemia. The CDR3 DNA reads as TGTGCCAGCAGCCCCCTGACAGGAGGGGATGGCTACACCTTC. It is translated as CASSPLTGGDGYTF.